The 30 T cell receptor beta chains presented below share a single source sample, sequenced in a study of regulatory T cells in long-lasting Graves disease. Arm-PCR of CDR3 regions and iRepertoire HTBI primers were the basis on which TCR beta libraries were built. One entry per CDR3 protein results from TCRdb running MiXCR on the multiplex PCR reads. The sample shows 550,000 or so distinct CDR3 sequences, around 11% of them seen only once. The time point here: newly diagnosed GD, antithyroid drugs for less than 3 months. The TCR library was prepared using RNA isolated from PBMCs. These data were also filed under a second study, of T cells in Graves' hyperthyroidism and ophthalmopathy.

The input for sequencing was peripheral blood mononuclear cells (PBMCs), taken at new diagnosis, from a patient treated with antithyroid drugs. Source of these receptors: a woman in her 30s with Graves disease.

This clonotype was counted at least ten times. The chain joins TRBV7-2 to TRBJ1-1; D not resolved. CDR3 length equals 15 residues. The germline V gene has CDR1 SGHTA and CDR2 FQGNSA. The V gene lost 1 base and the J gene lost 4 bases, with 13 bases spanning the gap. The CDR3: CASSLEGMASTEAFF. In nucleotides, the CDR3 is TGTGCCAGCAGCTTAGAAGGGATGGCGAGCACTGAAGCTTTCTTT.

Many counts were recorded for this clonotype. This chain joins TRBV10-3 and TRBJ2-7; 7 positions agree with TRBD2. The CDR3 contains 12 residues. V shed 6 bases and J 2 bases; nucleotides not matched to a gene: 1. The germline CDR1 and CDR2 sequences are ENHRY and SYGVKD. CDR3 bases: TGTGCCATCAGCGGGGGGACCTACGAGCAGTACTTC. It encodes CAISGGTYEQYF.

The chain links TRBV13 to TRBJ2-1, with D possibly matching TRBD1 (5 bases). The CDR3 sequence is 13 residues long. V gave up 5 bases and J gave up 10 bases, with 15 bases separating them. Germline V gives CDR1 PRHDT, CDR2 FYEKMQ (reference sequence). The CDR3 region is CASSTTGRAEQFF. DNA for the CDR3: TGTGCCAGCAGCACCACAGGCAGGGCCGAGCAGTTCTTC.

This clonotype was counted at least ten times. The chain carries TRBV27 and TRBJ2-3, with a possible D match to TRBD2 (5 bases). The CDR3 runs 13 residues. Germline values: CDR1 MNHEY, CDR2 SMNVEV (reference sequence). Trimming removed 2 bases from V and 4 bases from J, with 7 bases in between. CDR3 protein: CASSLVAPDTQYF. DNA for the CDR3: TGTGCCAGCAGTTTAGTAGCGCCAGATACGCAGTATTTT.

This clonotype was seen ten or more times. This chain links TRBV29-1 with TRBJ1-2, with 9 bases matching TRBD1. The CDR3 has 18 amino acids. The V gene end was trimmed by 1 base and the J gene end by 0 bases; junction bases not matched to a gene: 12. Looked up from germline, CDR1 is SQVTM and CDR2 is ANQGSEA. For the CDR3, the DNA is TGCAGCGTTGAAGTATTCGGGACAGGGAAAGGGGCTAACTATGGCTACACCTTC. This sequence encodes CSVEVFGTGKGANYGYTF. The full variable domain, completed using reference TRBV29-1 and TRBJ1-2, is SAVISQKPSRDICQRGTSLTIQCQVDSQVTMMFWYRQQPGQSLTLIATANQGSEATYESGFVIDKFPISRPNLTFSTLTVSNMSPEDSSIYLCSVEVFGTGKGANYGYTFGSGTRLTVV.

The chain is built from TRBV5-6 and TRBJ2-7; TRBD2 matches at 9 bases. The CDR3 sequence is 15 residues long. V lost 2 bases and J lost 1; bases outside the gene matches: 4. CDR1 and CDR2 (germline): SGHDT, YYEEEE. In DNA, the CDR3 is TGTGCCAGCAGCTTCCGGACTAGCGCATCCTACGAGCAGTACTTC. It translates to CASSFRTSASYEQYF.

This clonotype was counted many times. The chain combines TRBV7-9 with TRBJ2-3; TRBD1 might be the D (6 bases). V lost 5 bases, J lost 2 bases, and 14 bases lay in between. Per the germline V gene, CDR1 is SEHNR and CDR2 is FQNEAQ (reference sequence). This CDR3 is 15 amino acids long. CDR3 DNA sequence: TGTGCCAGCAGCCCCCCGACAGGATACACAGATACGCAGTATTTT. Protein product: CASSPPTGYTDTQYF.

This chain connects TRBV5-1 to TRBJ2-1, with 11 bases that match TRBD2. J gave up 0 bases and V 4 bases, and 15 bases lay outside the gene matches. CDR3 size: 20 residues. Germline CDR1 SGHRS, CDR2 YFSETQ. The CDR3 protein is CASSRSRLAGKTISYNEQFF. Here the CDR3 DNA reads TGCGCCAGCAGCCGTTCCCGACTAGCGGGAAAAACCATCTCCTACAATGAGCAGTTCTTC.

This clonotype was found many times. V is TRBV11-2 and J is TRBJ1-4; no definite D call. Germline V CDR1 and CDR2: SGHAT, FQNNGV. The V and J ends lost 3 bases and 8 bases respectively, with 10 bases between them. CDR3 size: 13 residues. CDR3 residues: CASSFTYTEKLFF. As DNA, the CDR3 is TGTGCCAGCAGCTTTACCTACACGGAAAAACTGTTTTTT.

This clonotype was counted many times. V usage is TRBV29-1 and J usage is TRBJ1-1; no clear D gene. The V end lost 3 bases, the J end lost 0 bases, and 8 bases lay between the germline ends. CDR3 length: 13 amino acids. The germline gives CDR1 SQVTM, CDR2 ANQGSEA. CDR3 nucleotide sequence: TGCAGCGTTGATGGGCGGATGAACACTGAAGCTTTCTTT. This gives the protein CSVDGRMNTEAFF.

The genes are TRBV6-1 and TRBJ1-2; D is ambiguous. Deletions cut 6 bases from V and 1 base from J, with 9 bases between. The CDR3 contains 13 residues. Looked up from germline, CDR1 is MNHNS and CDR2 is SASEGT. CDR3 nucleotides: TGTGCCAGCAGGGCGGACGGTAACTATGGCTACACCTTC. Its translation is CASRADGNYGYTF.

This chain joins TRBV4-1 and TRBJ2-4; D may be TRBD1 or TRBD2 (5 bases each). CDR3 length equals 16 residues. The V end was cut by 1 base, the J end by 7 bases, with 17 bases between. Germline V lookup: CDR1 MGHRA, CDR2 YSYEKL. This chain's CDR3 is CASSQGVGDFGNIQYF. CDR3 nucleotide sequence: TGCGCCAGCAGCCAAGGAGTGGGGGATTTCGGTAACATTCAGTACTTC.

This clonotype occurred many times. The chain employs TRBV6-1 and TRBJ1-2; tentative D call: TRBD1 (5 bases). V was trimmed by 3 bases and J by 8 bases, leaving 13 bases between them. Germline CDR1 reads MNHNS; CDR2 reads SASEGT. This CDR3 is built from 13 residues. CDR3 sequence (DNA): TGTGCCAGCAGTGAGCAGGGAGGTGGGGGCTACACCTTC. Encoded protein: CASSEQGGGGYTF.

This chain links TRBV9 with TRBJ2-2; 11 bases map to TRBD2. Per germline, CDR1 SGDLS and CDR2 YYNGEE. Germline trimming cut 4 bases from V and 8 bases from J; bases unmatched to any gene: 10. The CDR3 has 16 residues. The CDR3 here is CASSPRLAGSEGELFF. The CDR3 nucleotides are TGTGCCAGCAGCCCTCGACTAGCGGGAAGCGAAGGGGAGCTGTTTTTT.

This clonotype has ten or more counts. CDR3 protein: CASSFGEGVISDTQYF. CDR3 coding DNA: TGTGCCAGCAGCTTTGGTGAGGGTGTGATCTCAGATACGCAGTATTTT. The V and J genes are TRBV11-2 and TRBJ2-3; D possibly corresponds to TRBD2 (5 bases). Trimming left V 3 bases short and J 4 bases short, with 17 bases between. Germline CDR1 reads SGHAT; CDR2 reads FQNNGV. The CDR3 is made up of 16 amino acids.

This clonotype was detected ten times or more. The rearrangement uses TRBV30 and TRBJ1-1, with a possible D match to TRBD1 (5 bases). CDR1 and CDR2 from the germline V gene are GTSNPN and SVGIG (reference sequence). There are 13 residues in the CDR3. V lost 4 bases to trimming and J lost 1 base, with 10 bases between them. CDR3 nucleotide sequence: TGTGCCTGGACAACCCAGGGGAACACTGAAGCTTTCTTT. Its translation: CAWTTQGNTEAFF.

This rearrangement joins TRBV6-2 or TRBV6-3 to TRBJ2-3, with 11 bases aligning to TRBD2. V trimming: 4 bases; J trimming: 5 bases; junction bases outside the gene matches: 11. Germline V gene lookup returns CDR1 MNHEY and CDR2 SVGEGT. The length of the CDR3 is 17 residues. CDR3 in DNA: TGTGCCAGCAGTTTTCCAGGACTAGCGGGTGCCCTAGATACGCAGTATTTT. Amino acids: CASSFPGLAGALDTQYF.

V is TRBV11-2 and J is TRBJ2-3, with 8 bases identical to TRBD2. The CDR3 spans 14 residues. Unmatched junction bases numbered 8, after V lost 5 bases and J lost 7 bases. Germline V gene lookup returns CDR1 SGHAT and CDR2 FQNNGV. DNA for the CDR3: TGTGCCAGCAGCCCCAAGCGGGAGTTAAATACGCAGTATTTT. It translates to CASSPKRELNTQYF.

This clonotype was seen at least ten times. The chain couples TRBV6-1 to TRBJ1-1; unclear D gene. From germline, CDR1 is MNHNS and CDR2 SASEGT. Deletions cut 7 bases from V and 6 bases from J, with 18 bases between. This CDR3 region has 14 residues. The DNA for the CDR3 is TGTGCCAGCAACTGGGAAGTAGGATTTGCTGAAGCTTTCTTT. Translated, it gives CASNWEVGFAEAFF.

This clonotype was seen only a few times. This chain uses TRBV19 with TRBJ2-7, with 9 bases aligning to TRBD1. Germline-derived CDR1 and CDR2 are LNHDA and SQIVND (reference sequence). The CDR3 consists of 15 residues. Trimming at V came to 4 bases and at J to 3 bases, leaving 7 bases not matched to a gene. CDR3 loop: CASSTVRDRDYEQYF. The CDR3 DNA is TGTGCCAGTAGTACTGTCCGGGACAGGGACTACGAGCAGTACTTC.

This clonotype was counted between two and nine times. CDR3 coding DNA: TGTGCCAGCCTGTTCGGGGGGGGTTCCTACAATGAGCAGTTCTTC. This encodes CASLFGGGSYNEQFF. The chain employs TRBV13 and TRBJ2-1; TRBD2 matches at 8 bases. This CDR3 contains 15 residues. Germline trimming cut 8 bases from V and 1 base from J; bases unmatched to any gene: 7. The germline CDR1 and CDR2 sequences are PRHDT and FYEKMQ (reference sequence).

This clonotype was seen at least ten times. The germline gene is not matched at one end of the junction; a read error may be the cause. The chain combines TRBV5-1 with TRBJ2-2; the D gene could be TRBD1 or TRBD2 (6 bases each). This CDR3 has 16 residues. Germline V gene data show CDR1 as SGHRS and CDR2 as YFSETQ. The CDR3 DNA reads as TGTGCCAGCAGCTTGGAGGGGGTGCGTAGCACCGGGGAGCTGTTTTTT. It yields the protein CASSLEGVRSTGELFF.

This clonotype was seen a handful of times. The V and J genes are TRBV6-1 and TRBJ1-5, with 10 bases matching TRBD1. V was clipped by 5 bases and J by 4 bases; unmatched bases: 5. CDR1 and CDR2 from the germline V gene are MNHNS and SASEGT. The CDR3 is made up of 15 amino acids. The CDR3 reads CASSPGQGMNQPQHF. The CDR3 DNA is TGTGCCAGCAGTCCGGGACAGGGGATGAATCAGCCCCAGCATTTT.

The chain uses TRBV18 and TRBJ2-3, with unresolved D. Germline V lookup: CDR1 KGHSH, CDR2 LQKENI. CDR3 size: 14 residues. V was shortened by 1 base and J by 4 bases, with 9 bases between the two germline ends. The CDR3 DNA follows: TGTGCCAGCTCACCACTTGATACCGCAGATACGCAGTATTTT. Protein product: CASSPLDTADTQYF. Drawing the rest from reference TRBV18 and TRBJ2-3, the complete variable domain is NAGVMQNPRHLVRRRGQEARLRCSPMKGHSHVYWYRQLPEEGLKFMVYLQKENIIDESGMPKERFSAEFPKEGPSILRIQQVVRGDSAAYFCASSPLDTADTQYFGPGTRLTVL.

The V gene is TRBV13, the J gene TRBJ2-5, with TRBD2 matching 10 bases. Germline CDR1 and CDR2: PRHDT and FYEKMQ (reference sequence). There are 16 residues in the CDR3. The V and J ends lost 2 bases and 4 bases, in that order; junction bases with no gene match: 7. The CDR3 DNA is TGTGCCAGCAGCTTACGGGCTAGCGGGAGTTTAGAGACCCAGTACTTC. Its protein product is CASSLRASGSLETQYF.

This sequence joins TRBV7-3 and TRBJ2-2; D might be TRBD1 or TRBD2, each matching 5 bases. CDR1 and CDR2 (germline): SGHTA, FQGTGA. The CDR3 contains 13 residues. V was shortened by 2 bases and J by 7 bases, with 8 bases between the two germline ends. The CDR3 is CASSLVGDGELFF. Here the CDR3 DNA reads TGTGCCAGCAGCTTAGTGGGGGACGGGGAGCTGTTTTTT.

This clonotype was seen more than once but under ten times. The junction departs from germline at one end; a sequencing error may be responsible. The gene calls are TRBV15 and TRBJ2-1; D might be TRBD2 (6 bases). Germline lookup yields CDR1 LNHNV and CDR2 YYDKDF (reference sequence). CDR3 length: 16 residues. CDR3 loop: CATSASGRGFYNGQFF. The CDR3 DNA is TGTGCCACCAGCGCAAGCGGGCGAGGGTTCTACAATGGGCAGTTCTTC.

This clonotype was counted many times. V gene TRBV11-2 combines with J gene TRBJ1-1, with a possible D match to TRBD1 (5 bases). Deletions cut 4 bases from V and 3 bases from J, with 9 bases between. This CDR3 is built from 13 residues. CDR1 is SGHAT, CDR2 FQNNGV, per germline. CDR3 protein: CASSWGGYTEAFF. The CDR3 bases are TGTGCCAGCAGCTGGGGGGGGTACACTGAAGCTTTCTTT.

This clonotype appeared a few times. The genes are TRBV24-1 and TRBJ2-3; 12 bases align to TRBD2. J lost 7 bases, V lost 4 bases, and 11 bases had no gene match. The V gene's germline CDR1 is KGHDR and CDR2 SFDVKD. CDR3 length: 17 residues. The CDR3 coding sequence is TGTGCCACCAGTGACCTCGGACTAGCGGGAAGAGGATATACGCAGTATTTT. Protein sequence: CATSDLGLAGRGYTQYF.

This clonotype was recorded at least ten times. This chain uses TRBV6-2 or TRBV6-3 with TRBJ1-4; 7 bases line up with TRBD1. The germline V gene encodes CDR1 MNHEY and CDR2 SVGEGT. V shed 6 bases, J shed 1 base, and the junction held 2 bases outside the gene matches. The CDR3 contains 14 residues. The CDR3 DNA reads as TGTGCCAGCAGCCGGGACAGAACTAATGAAAAACTGTTTTTT. It is translated as CASSRDRTNEKLFF.